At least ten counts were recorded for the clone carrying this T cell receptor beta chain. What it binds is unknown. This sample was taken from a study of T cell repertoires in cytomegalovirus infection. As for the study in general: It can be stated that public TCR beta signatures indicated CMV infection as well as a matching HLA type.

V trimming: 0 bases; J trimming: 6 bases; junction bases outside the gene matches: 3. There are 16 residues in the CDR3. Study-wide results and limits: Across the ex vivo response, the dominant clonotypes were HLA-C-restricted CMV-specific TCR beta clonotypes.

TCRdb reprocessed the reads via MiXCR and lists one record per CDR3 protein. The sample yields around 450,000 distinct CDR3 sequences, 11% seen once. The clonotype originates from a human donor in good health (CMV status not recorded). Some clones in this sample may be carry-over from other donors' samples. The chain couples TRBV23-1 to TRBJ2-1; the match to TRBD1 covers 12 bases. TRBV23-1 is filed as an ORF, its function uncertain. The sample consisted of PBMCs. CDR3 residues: CASSQSRDRGLNEQFF. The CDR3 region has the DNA TGCGCCAGCAGTCAATCAAGGGACAGGGGGCTCAATGAGCAGTTCTTC.